The rows below give T cell receptor beta chains drawn from one sample of a study of blood T cell repertoires in COVID-19. TCRdb's table, derived via immunoSEQ multiplex PCR, lists solely in-frame clones and lacks some. The sample records just under 50,000 clones, around 90% being singletons. The material sequenced was peripheral blood. The receptor source for this set is a human donor in a cohort sampled during active COVID-19. Each CDR3 is given with its conserved first and last residue. Each record gives: D gene, V gene, clone size, J gene, CDR3 DNA, CDR3 protein. The D gene is left open where the match is weak. Not all rows give a size; the values are once, few, many and, for expanded clones, a class.

NA	TRBV7-2	NA	TRBJ2-7	TGTGCCAGCAGCTTTTTCGCGGTATCCTACGAGCAGTACTTC	CASSFFAVSYEQYF
TRBD1	TRBV18	once	TRBJ2-7	TGTGCCAGCTCACTCCAGGGGGACCACTACGAGCAGTACTTC	CASSLQGDHYEQYF
NA	TRBV11-2	NA	TRBJ2-5	TGTGCCAGCAGCCCACAAGGGGGAGTGGGAGAGACCCAGTACTTC	CASSPQGGVGETQYF
NA	TRBV7-3	NA	TRBJ2-5	TGTGCCAGCAGCTTGGGGGCGCGGGAGACCCAGTACTTC	CASSLGARETQYF
NA	TRBV19	NA	TRBJ1-1	TGTGCCAGTAGGACGTCGGCTAGAGGTAACACTGAAGCTTTCTTT	CASRTSARGNTEAFF
NA	TRBV3-1/TRBV3-2	NA	TRBJ2-6	TGTGCCAGCAGCCGCCTGACAGGTGCCATCTCTGGGGCCAACGTCCTGACTTTC	CASSRLTGAISGANVLTF
NA	TRBV29-1	NA	TRBJ1-1	TGCAGCGTGATAGGACAGCCGAACACTGAAGCTTTCTTT	CSVIGQPNTEAFF
TRBD2	TRBV7-2	few	TRBJ2-2	TGTGCCAGCAGCTTAACTAGCGGGGTGTCCGGGGAGCTGTTTTTT	CASSLTSGVSGELFF
NA	TRBV4-1	NA	TRBJ1-5	TGCGCCAGCAGCCAAGCCACCGGAGCCAGCAATCAGCCCCAGCATTTT	CASSQATGASNQPQHF
TRBD2	TRBV28	NA	TRBJ2-3	TGTGCCAGCAGTTACGGACTAGCGGCTAGCACAGATACGCAGTATTTT	CASSYGLAASTDTQYF
TRBD1	TRBV28	NA	TRBJ1-4	TGTGCCAGCAGTTTATGGGGGACAGCAACTAATGAAAAACTGTTTTTT	CASSLWGTATNEKLFF
NA	TRBV24-1	once	TRBJ2-3	TGTGCCACCAGTGAAGCAGGGGAGGATACGCAGTATTTT	CATSEAGEDTQYF
TRBD1	TRBV7-9	NA	TRBJ2-2	TGTGCCAGCAGCTTAGTGGGACAGAGGAACACCGGGGAGCTGTTTTTT	CASSLVGQRNTGELFF
NA	TRBV4-1	NA	TRBJ1-1	TGCGCCAGCAGCCAAGCCCACAGAGGGGGTGGGTTGAACACTGAAGCTTTCTTT	CASSQAHRGGGLNTEAFF
NA	TRBV11-2	NA	TRBJ2-5	TGTGCCAGCAGCTTAGGGGTTAGCGGCAGAGAAGAGACCCAGTACTTC	CASSLGVSGREETQYF
TRBD2	TRBV9	NA	TRBJ2-2	TGTGCCAGCAGCGTAGGGGCTAGCGGGATGGACGGGGAGCTGTTTTTT	CASSVGASGMDGELFF
NA	TRBV2	NA	TRBJ1-1	TGTGCCAGCAGGCAGGGGTCCCTGGAAGCTTTCTTT	CASRQGSLEAFF
TRBD1	TRBV4-2	NA	TRBJ1-3	TGTGCCAGCAGCCAAGGACAGGGGGCCTCTGGAAACACCATATATTTT	CASSQGQGASGNTIYF
NA	TRBV28	once	TRBJ1-3	TGTGCCAGCAGTCGCCCCAGGGGAAATGGAAACACCATATATTTT	CASSRPRGNGNTIYF
NA	TRBV19	NA	TRBJ2-3	TGTGCCAGTACCGCTAGAAGGGGCTGGGCAGATACGCAGTATTTT	CASTARRGWADTQYF
NA	TRBV9	once	TRBJ1-2	TGTGCCAGCAGTCCGACCACAGGGAGACGTGGCTACACCTTC	CASSPTTGRRGYTF
NA	TRBV7-9	NA	TRBJ1-3	TGTGCCAGCAGCTTACAGGGAAGTTCCGGAAACACCATATATTTT	CASSLQGSSGNTIYF
NA	TRBV28	NA	TRBJ1-5	TGTGCCAGCAGTTTAGTGGAGGCACAGCCCCAGCATTTT	CASSLVEAQPQHF
NA	TRBV19	NA	TRBJ1-4	TGTGCCAGTAGTAATCTCGGGACATCCGAAAAACTGTTTTTT	CASSNLGTSEKLFF
NA	TRBV7-9	NA	TRBJ1-5	TGTGCCAGCAGCTTTGGCCCTCGCAATCAGCCCCAGCATTTT	CASSFGPRNQPQHF
NA	TRBV7-9	NA	TRBJ2-1	TGTGCCAGCAGCCGGACTATTTGGGAGCAGTTCTTC	CASSRTIWEQFF
TRBD1	TRBV6-6	NA	TRBJ1-5	TGTGCCAGCAAGAACCCGGGACAGGGCAATCAGCCCCAGCATTTT	CASKNPGQGNQPQHF
TRBD2	TRBV11-2	NA	TRBJ2-7	TGTGCCAGCAGCTTAGGAGTAGCGGGAGGTTACGAGCAGTACTTC	CASSLGVAGGYEQYF
NA	TRBV30	NA	TRBJ2-3	TGTGCCTGGAGGGGGGACTCTAGCACAGATACGCAGTATTTT	CAWRGDSSTDTQYF
NA	TRBV6-5	NA	TRBJ2-6	TGTGCCAGCAGTTATGGAGGGTACTCTGGGGCCAACGTCCTGACTTTC	CASSYGGYSGANVLTF
NA	TRBV6-4	medium-sized	TRBJ2-3	TGTGCCAGCAGTGACAGCGGGAGCACAGATACGCAGTATTTT	CASSDSGSTDTQYF
TRBD2	TRBV6-1	NA	TRBJ2-7	TGTGCCAGCAGTGAAGTGCCGGGGGGAGGGAGTCAGAATGTCGAGCAGTACTTC	CASSEVPGGGSQNVEQYF
TRBD2	TRBV19	NA	TRBJ2-3	TGTGCCAGTAGTCGGACTAGAATGTCGGATACGCAGTATTTT	CASSRTRMSDTQYF
NA	TRBV5-1	NA	TRBJ2-1	TGCGCCAGCAGCTTGGAGGGACTCTATGAGCAGTTCTTC	CASSLEGLYEQFF
NA	TRBV4-1	few	TRBJ1-6	TGCGCCAGCAGCTCGTGGGAGCCTAATTCACCCCTCCACTTT	CASSSWEPNSPLHF
NA	TRBV28	once	TRBJ1-3	TGTGCCAGCAGCCCCCAGTCCTCTGGAAACACCATATATTTT	CASSPQSSGNTIYF
NA	TRBV11-2	NA	TRBJ1-1	TGTGCCAGCAGCTTAGTGAGTCACCGTGAAGCTTTCTTT	CASSLVSHREAFF
TRBD1	TRBV5-3	NA	TRBJ1-4	TGTGCCAGAAGCACCCGCGACAGGGTGGCTAATGAAAAACTGTTTTTT	CARSTRDRVANEKLFF
NA	TRBV7-2	NA	TRBJ2-7	TGTGCCAGCAGCTTAGTGATGGTTGAGAGCTCCTACGAGCAGTACTTC	CASSLVMVESSYEQYF
TRBD2	TRBV7-3	NA	TRBJ2-1	TGTGCCAGCGGACTAGCGGGGAACAATGAGCAGTTCTTC	CASGLAGNNEQFF
TRBD1	TRBV6-5	NA	TRBJ2-7	TGTGCCAGCAGCCACCGGGGGACAGGGTGGTACGAGCAGTACTTC	CASSHRGTGWYEQYF